Below, 13 T cell receptor beta chains from the same sample are listed, as sequenced in a study of cytomegalovirus exposure and HLA in healthy donors. Researchers ran the PCR with 60 Vbeta and 13 Jbeta primers. TCRdb's table, derived via immunoSEQ multiplex PCR, lists solely in-frame clones and lacks some. The repertoire includes fewer than 250,000 clones, roughly four fifths of them detected once, and 3% to 4% sits in the top ten. What was sequenced was PBMCs. These receptors came from a woman in her 30s in good health and CMV-seropositive.

This clone was seen a single time. The V and J genes are TRBV5-1 and TRBJ2-1; 8 nucleotides agree with TRBD1. The CDR3 has 14 residues. In germline, CDR1 is SGHRS, CDR2 YFSETQ. Trimming removed 0 bases from V and 10 bases from J; junction bases left unmatched: 6. CDR3 residues: CASSLDQGAEEQFF. CDR3 coding DNA: TGCGCCAGCAGCTTGGATCAGGGGGCAGAGGAGCAGTTCTTC.

The chain employs TRBV18 and TRBJ1-2; D possibly corresponds to TRBD1 (6 bases). Germline V gives CDR1 KGHSH, CDR2 LQKENI. The CDR3 is 13 residues long. With 2 bases removed from V and 14 bases from J, the gap between germline ends came to 18 bases. This chain's CDR3 is CASSPNREGTYTF. In DNA, the CDR3 is TGTGCCAGCTCACCAAACAGGGAAGGAACCTATACCTTC.

The chain combines TRBV11-3 with TRBJ1-1, with D perhaps TRBD1 (6 bases). CDR3 length: 13 residues. V was clipped by 5 bases and J by 6 bases, with 13 bases between them. In germline, CDR1 is SGHNT, CDR2 YENEEA. CDR3 residues: CASSTTGRAEAFF. In DNA form, the CDR3 reads TGTGCCAGCAGCACAACAGGGCGTGCTGAAGCTTTCTTT.

The chain combines TRBV20-1 with TRBJ2-7; no reliable D call. Germline values: CDR1 DFQATT, CDR2 SNEGSKA (reference sequence). The CDR3 consists of 11 residues. Deletions cut 7 bases from V and 7 bases from J, with 14 bases between. The CDR3 sequence: CSVPHGLEQYF. CDR3 sequence (DNA): TGCAGTGTCCCTCATGGGCTAGAGCAGTACTTC.

This chain connects TRBV7-2 to TRBJ2-7; 9 nucleotides line up with TRBD1. With V trimmed by 5 bases and J by 5 bases, 19 bases remained unmatched. This CDR3 is 18 amino acids long. CDR1 and CDR2 from the germline V gene are SGHTA and FQGNSA. CDR3 nucleotides: TGTGCCAGCAGCGCCCGGGACAGGGTGCGGGTATCAATCCACGAGCAGTACTTC. This gives the protein CASSARDRVRVSIHEQYF.

This clone was recorded a few times. This chain uses TRBV7-9 with TRBJ2-7, with D perhaps matching TRBD2 (7 bases). Per germline, CDR1 SEHNR and CDR2 FQNEAQ (reference sequence). V was shortened by 5 bases and J by 2 bases, with 25 bases between the two germline ends. The CDR3 consists of 18 residues. In nucleotides, the CDR3 is TGTGCCAGCAGCCCAGGGGTGGGAGTCCTAGCGGCCACCTACGAGCAGTACTTC. It codes for CASSPGVGVLAATYEQYF.

The chain uses TRBV14 and TRBJ2-3, with 9 bases that match TRBD2. The ends lost 1 base at V and 2 bases at J; junction bases unmatched: 1. The CDR3 spans 15 residues. Germline V gene data show CDR1 as SGHDN and CDR2 as FVKESK. The CDR3 DNA follows: TGTGCCAGCAGCCAAGTAGCGGGAGTCACAGATACGCAGTATTTT. This sequence encodes CASSQVAGVTDTQYF.

This clone was seen more than once but under ten times. V usage is TRBV28 and J usage is TRBJ2-7; D unclear. Germline assignment: CDR1 MDHEN and CDR2 SYDVKM. Trimming took 5 bases from V and 7 from J, leaving 12 bases between them. The length of the CDR3 is 12 residues. The chain's CDR3 is CASSQFSREQYF. The CDR3 coding sequence is TGTGCCAGCAGTCAATTCTCCCGGGAGCAGTACTTC.

V and J are TRBV19 and TRBJ1-5; 8 positions match TRBD1. Per the germline V gene, CDR1 is LNHDA and CDR2 is SQIVND (reference sequence). The CDR3 sequence is 13 residues long. V lost 6 bases to trimming and J lost 4 bases; unmatched junction nucleotides: 2. The CDR3 region is CASRGDRNQPQHF. In DNA, the CDR3 is TGTGCCAGTAGAGGGGACAGGAATCAGCCCCAGCATTTT.

This clone was observed a single time. The chain uses TRBV7-2 and TRBJ1-1; perhaps TRBD1 as D (6 bases). Trimming took 5 bases from V and 4 from J, leaving 17 bases between them. CDR1 is SGHTA, CDR2 FQGNSA, per germline. CDR3 length equals 15 residues. The CDR3 here is CASSQRGGRFTEAFF. CDR3 nucleotides: TGTGCCAGCAGCCAGAGGGGGGGGAGATTCACTGAAGCTTTCTTT.

The chain combines TRBV27 with TRBJ1-5, with unresolved D. V lost 2 bases and J lost 6, with 5 bases in between. Per germline, CDR1 MNHEY and CDR2 SMNVEV (reference sequence). The CDR3 loop spans 12 amino acids. CDR3: CASSLIGQPQHF. CDR3 nucleotide sequence: TGTGCCAGCAGTTTAATCGGTCAGCCCCAGCATTTT.

The CDR3 coding sequence is TGTGCCAGCAGTGACTCGATAGCGGGTGAGCAGTTCTTC. This encodes CASSDSIAGEQFF. The V and J genes are TRBV6-4 and TRBJ2-1; the match to TRBD2 covers 7 bases. Germline trimming cut 0 bases from V and 9 bases from J; bases unmatched to any gene: 2. The CDR3 spans 13 residues. Germline lookup yields CDR1 MRHNA and CDR2 SNTAGT.

CDR3 in amino acids: CASSPGLASLSSYNEQFF. CDR3 sequence (DNA): TGCGCCAGCAGCCCCGGACTAGCTTCCCTAAGCTCCTACAATGAGCAGTTCTTC. The chain links TRBV4-1 to TRBJ2-1, with 8 bases that match TRBD2. The V and J ends lost 4 bases and 0 bases, in that order; junction bases with no gene match: 11. CDR1 and CDR2 from the germline V gene are MGHRA and YSYEKL. The CDR3 totals 18 residues.